What follows are 8 T cell receptor beta chains derived from one specimen sequenced in a study of spatial heterogeneity in lung cancer. One entry per CDR3 protein, called by TCRdb with MiXCR from the 5' RACE reads. The sample includes some 120,000 distinct CDR3 sequences, about 12% of them seen just once. Noted time point: blood at routine non-recurrence follow-up after resection. Whole RNA was taken from tumor, nontumor lung or frozen PBMC; it was then sequenced unsorted. The sample in question was PBMCs, obtained at follow-up. These receptors were collected from a male donor with early-stage non-small cell lung cancer.

This clonotype turned up a few times. The chain is built from TRBV18 and TRBJ1-5; 9 bases agree with TRBD1. Germline CDR1 is KGHSH and CDR2 is LQKENI. J gave up 3 bases and V 4 bases, and 4 bases lay outside the gene matches. The CDR3 spans 15 residues. The CDR3 loop is CASSLGQGLNQPQHF. Here the CDR3 DNA reads TGTGCCAGCTCACTCGGACAGGGGCTCAATCAGCCCCAGCATTTT.

This clonotype occurred a few times. V usage is TRBV15 and J usage is TRBJ2-7; D is unclear. Trimming removed 5 bases at V and 0 bases at J, with 5 bases between. CDR1 is LNHNV and CDR2 is YYDKDF in the germline V gene (reference sequence). The CDR3 consists of 12 residues. CDR3 protein: CATSPNSYEQYF. The CDR3 DNA follows: TGTGCCACCAGCCCGAACTCCTACGAGCAGTACTTC.

The chain is built from TRBV7-8 and TRBJ2-7; TRBD2 aligns across 7 bases. V trimming: 7 bases; J trimming: 0 bases; junction bases outside the gene matches: 15. The CDR3 runs to 17 residues. Germline values: CDR1 SGHVS, CDR2 FQNEAQ. CDR3 protein: CASTLLGGRGVSYEQYF. The CDR3 region has the DNA TGTGCCAGCACCCTTTTAGGTGGCCGGGGGGTCTCCTACGAGCAGTACTTC.

The chain couples TRBV11-2 to TRBJ2-1, with D maybe TRBD1 (6 bases). The length of the CDR3 is 14 residues. The germline CDR1 and CDR2 sequences are SGHAT and FQNNGV. V lost 5 bases and J lost 6, with 14 bases in between. In nucleotides, the CDR3 is TGTGCCAGCAGCCTCAACAGGGTAGGCAATGAGCAGTTCTTC. This sequence encodes CASSLNRVGNEQFF. Together with reference TRBV11-2 and TRBJ2-1, the CDR3 gives the full variable domain: EAGVAQSPRYKIIEKRQSVAFWCNPISGHATLYWYQQILGQGPKLLIQFQNNGVVDDSQLPKDRFSAERLKGVDSTLKIQPAKLEDSAVYLCASSLNRVGNEQFFGPGTRLTVL.

The chain combines TRBV24-1 with TRBJ2-1; D perhaps matches TRBD1 (6 bases). The germline V gene has CDR1 KGHDR and CDR2 SFDVKD. The ends were cut back, 5 bases at V and 5 bases at J, with 21 bases in the middle. The CDR3 spans 17 residues. CDR3: CATSGTGKFAPHNEQFF. The CDR3 bases are TGTGCCACCAGTGGCACAGGGAAGTTTGCTCCCCACAATGAGCAGTTCTTC.

This clonotype was observed a few times. This sequence joins TRBV14 and TRBJ1-1; no firm D call. Between the trimmed V and J ends, which lost 4 bases and 3 bases, there was a span of 15 bases. CDR1 and CDR2 from the germline V gene are SGHDN and FVKESK. The CDR3 is made up of 15 amino acids. The CDR3 region has the DNA TGTGCCAGCAGCCCACCGGGCCGCACGCACACTGAAGCTTTCTTT. This encodes CASSPPGRTHTEAFF. Using reference TRBV14 and TRBJ1-1 for the parts outside the CDR3, the full variable domain is EAGVTQFPSHSVIEKGQTVTLRCDPISGHDNLYWYRRVMGKEIKFLLHFVKESKQDESGMPNNRFLAERTGGTYSTLKVQPAELEDSGVYFCASSPPGRTHTEAFFGQGTRLTVV.

The genes are TRBV20-1 and TRBJ2-1; D gene unclear. V was cut by 6 bases and J by 6 bases, with 9 bases left in between. Germline V lookup: CDR1 DFQATT, CDR2 SNEGSKA (reference sequence). The CDR3 covers 11 residues. CDR3 nucleotide sequence: TGCAGTGCCAGTGCATTCAATGAGCAGTTCTTC. It is translated as CSASAFNEQFF.

The rearrangement uses TRBV28 and TRBJ2-1; 9 nucleotides agree with TRBD2. The length of the CDR3 is 16 residues. Trimming took 2 bases from V and 15 from J; bases not matched to a gene: 17. Germline-derived CDR1 and CDR2 are MDHEN and SYDVKM. CDR3 DNA: TGTGCCAGCAGTTTAGGCGGGACTAGCCTTAATTCTTGTCCGTTCTTC. The encoded protein is CASSLGGTSLNSCPFF.